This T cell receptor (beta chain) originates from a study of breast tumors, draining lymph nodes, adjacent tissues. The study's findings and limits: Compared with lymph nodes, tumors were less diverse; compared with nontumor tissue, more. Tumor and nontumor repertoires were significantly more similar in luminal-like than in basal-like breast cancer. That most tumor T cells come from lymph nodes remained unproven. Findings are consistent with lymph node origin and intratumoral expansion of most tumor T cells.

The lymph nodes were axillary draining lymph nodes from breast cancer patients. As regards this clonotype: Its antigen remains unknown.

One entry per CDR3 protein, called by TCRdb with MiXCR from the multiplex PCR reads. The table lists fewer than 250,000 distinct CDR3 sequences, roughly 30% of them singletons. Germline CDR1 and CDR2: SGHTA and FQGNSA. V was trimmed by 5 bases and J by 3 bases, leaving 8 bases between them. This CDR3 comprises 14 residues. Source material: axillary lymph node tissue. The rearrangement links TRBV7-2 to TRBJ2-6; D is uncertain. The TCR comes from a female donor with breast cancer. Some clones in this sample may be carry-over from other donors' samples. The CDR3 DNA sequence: TGTGCCAGCAGCCTGCGCCTTGGGGCCAACGTCCTGACTTTC. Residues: CASSLRLGANVLTF.